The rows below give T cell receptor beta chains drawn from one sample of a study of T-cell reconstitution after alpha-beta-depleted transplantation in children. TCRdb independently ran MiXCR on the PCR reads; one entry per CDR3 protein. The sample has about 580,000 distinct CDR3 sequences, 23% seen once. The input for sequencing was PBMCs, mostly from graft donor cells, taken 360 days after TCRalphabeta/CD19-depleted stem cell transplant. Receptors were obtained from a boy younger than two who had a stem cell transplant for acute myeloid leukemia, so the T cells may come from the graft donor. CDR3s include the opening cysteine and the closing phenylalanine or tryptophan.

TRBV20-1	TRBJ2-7	CSASRGLSYEQYF
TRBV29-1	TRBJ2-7	CSVEAAGAEYEQYF
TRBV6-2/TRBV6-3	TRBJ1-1	CASTRRLARTFF
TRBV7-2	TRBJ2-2	CASSYTGSRPTGELFF
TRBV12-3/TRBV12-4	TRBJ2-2	CASSPGQGGRPGELFF
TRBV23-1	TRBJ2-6	CAGPLGYRNPGANVLTF
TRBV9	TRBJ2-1	CASSPGRGYNEQFF
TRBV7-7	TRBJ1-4	CASSNGRGEKLFF
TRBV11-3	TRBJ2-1	CASSLGAGRDFDEQFF
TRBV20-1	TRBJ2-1	CSADPKKLNEQFF
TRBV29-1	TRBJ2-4	CSAQGLAKNIQYF
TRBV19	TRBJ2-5	CASSVRDAGETQYF
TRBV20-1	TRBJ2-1	CSARTRANEQFF
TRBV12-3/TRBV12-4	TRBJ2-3	CASSLAGTSGGGTDTQYF
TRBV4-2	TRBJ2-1	CASSQESTSYNEQFF
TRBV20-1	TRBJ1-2	CSAEAGHFNYGYTF
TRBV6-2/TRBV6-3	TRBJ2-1	CASSCNGTTFSYNEQFF
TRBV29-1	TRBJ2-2	CSVGRSGELFF
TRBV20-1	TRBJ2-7	CSAASYRGRYEQYF
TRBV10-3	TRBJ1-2	CAISEEPQGVYGYTF
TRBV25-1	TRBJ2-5	CASSGLAGGKFQETQYF
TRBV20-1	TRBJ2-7	CSASLGPLSYEQYF
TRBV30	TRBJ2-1	CAHTPGDNEQFF
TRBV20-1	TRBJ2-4	CSARERPEKSKNIQYF
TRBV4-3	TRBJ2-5	CASSQGIRETQYF
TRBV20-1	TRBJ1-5	CSASQRSHQPQHF
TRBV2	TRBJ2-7	CASNQQGVTYEQYF
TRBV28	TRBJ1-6	CASSLWDGDSNSPLHF
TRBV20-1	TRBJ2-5	CCAPNRQGRYQETQYF
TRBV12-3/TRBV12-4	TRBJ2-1	CASRTGLAGGPYNEQFF
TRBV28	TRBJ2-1	CASSGSGARSYNEQFF
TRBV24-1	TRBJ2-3	CATSDYRDRGDTQYF
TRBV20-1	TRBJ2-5	CSARDFGTGRVGAQYF
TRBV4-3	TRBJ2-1	CASSQDSTSGAYNEQFF
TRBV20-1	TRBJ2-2	CSARLVNGVVDTGELFF
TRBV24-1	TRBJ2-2	CATSDPPGTGSNTGELFF
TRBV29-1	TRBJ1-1	CSVEDQGRVEAFF
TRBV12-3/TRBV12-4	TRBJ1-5	CASSSPGQGNQPQHF
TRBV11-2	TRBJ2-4	CASTLGGAKNIQYF
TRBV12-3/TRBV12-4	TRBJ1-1	CASRTRRGAATEAFF
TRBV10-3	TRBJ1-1	CAISDIVYTEAFF
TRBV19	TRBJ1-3	CASSIDPARRGVSGNTIYF